These T cell receptor beta chains were read from a single sample in a study of T cell responses to AZD1222 COVID-19 vaccine. Measured with immunoSEQ multiplex PCR; TCRdb has only the in-frame clones, and not every one. The sample lists under 200,000 clones, around 88% seen once, with 0.85% to 1.1% in the top ten. The source material was peripheral blood, sampled 28 days after the second AZD1222 dose. These receptors were obtained from an adult who received the AZD1222 COVID-19 vaccine. CDR3s leave out the opening cysteine and the closing phenylalanine or tryptophan. A D gene is named only where the DNA matches it firmly.

TRBV9	TRBD1	TRBJ2-7	ASSASDRAGYEQY
TRBV7-2	TRBD2	TRBJ2-5	ASFGGASLKETQY
TRBV19	TRBD1	TRBJ1-1	ASRQGVGTEAF
TRBV19	.	TRBJ1-1	ASKGLGPHEAF
TRBV11-2	TRBD2	TRBJ2-3	ASSLSPGGGARSTDTQY
TRBV10-1	.	TRBJ1-1	ASSEVRGTEAF
TRBV18	TRBD2	TRBJ2-7	ASSLGASGYEQY
TRBV29-1	.	TRBJ1-1	SVVLRGPTEAF
TRBV4-1	TRBD2	TRBJ2-1	ASSQLLAGVVSYNEQF
TRBV2	.	TRBJ1-6	ASSNTNYNSPLH
TRBV30	.	TRBJ2-7	ALQGGNEQY
TRBV7-6	.	TRBJ1-5	ASSRDFGGMILQPQH
TRBV11-2	.	TRBJ2-6	ASTHRWQGLAGANVLT
TRBV12-3/TRBV12-4	.	TRBJ2-7	ASSGRYEQY
TRBV27	TRBD1	TRBJ1-1	ASSLSIWRGRETEAF
TRBV18	.	TRBJ1-5	ASSSHRDQPQH